The rows below give T cell receptor beta chains drawn from one sample of a study of lymphopenia after photon versus proton radiotherapy. Clones were sequenced by immunoSEQ multiplex PCR, and TCRdb holds only the in-frame ones, with some missing. This table has around 70,000 clones, approximately 90% appearing once. Sequences were derived from peripheral blood, sampled from a patient treated with photon-based radiotherapy. These receptors all stem from a woman aged 70-85 years with pancreatic cancer. The CDR3 runs from the conserved cysteine through the conserved F or W. The order of the fields is V gene, J gene, CDR3 protein.

V: TRBV5-4; J: TRBJ2-7; CDR3: CASSQDRGLAKREQYF
V: TRBV6-5; J: TRBJ1-1; CDR3: CASSYRSGYMNTEAFF
V: TRBV4-3; J: TRBJ2-7; CDR3: CASSPGRGLSYEQYF
V: TRBV7-3; J: TRBJ2-3; CDR3: CASSLEGLEMDTQYF
V: TRBV19; J: TRBJ2-2; CDR3: CASRIQGIGELFF
V: TRBV25-1; J: TRBJ2-2; CDR3: CASSEPRPANTGELFF
V: TRBV28; J: TRBJ1-2; CDR3: CASSLKGLGYTF
V: TRBV7-2; J: TRBJ2-7; CDR3: CASSSMGAGGSSPYYEQYF
V: TRBV30; J: TRBJ1-1; CDR3: CAWSRGTGEEVAFF
V: TRBV7-6; J: TRBJ2-3; CDR3: CASSLAPQATDTQYF
V: TRBV4-3; J: TRBJ2-1; CDR3: CASSSGTGASNEQFF
V: TRBV4-1; J: TRBJ2-1; CDR3: CASSQLASGSQNEQFF
V: TRBV30; J: TRBJ1-2; CDR3: CAWSGDRGFNYGYTF
V: TRBV5-1; J: TRBJ1-3; CDR3: CASSLAGGQGNTIYF
V: TRBV25-1; J: TRBJ2-2; CDR3: CASQTEGGELFF
V: TRBV7-9; J: TRBJ2-6; CDR3: CASSPPAGTSSGANVLTF
V: TRBV10-3; J: TRBJ2-7; CDR3: CAIRESTGLSYEQYF
V: TRBV27; J: TRBJ1-1; CDR3: CASSLGGQGPEAFF
V: TRBV4-2; J: TRBJ2-1; CDR3: CASSQDRETYNEQFF
V: TRBV18; J: TRBJ2-1; CDR3: CASSSGINNEQFF
V: TRBV5-1; J: TRBJ2-7; CDR3: CASSWPDRGMYEQYF
V: TRBV9; J: TRBJ2-1; CDR3: CASSHGSSYNEQFF
V: TRBV7-2; J: TRBJ1-5; CDR3: CASSLDRGNQPQHF
V: TRBV10-2; J: TRBJ2-7; CDR3: CASSEPSGHRSYEQYF
V: TRBV7-2; J: TRBJ2-1; CDR3: CASSSLTGRKQFF
V: TRBV9; J: TRBJ2-1; CDR3: CASSVANIRNEQFF
V: TRBV20-1; J: TRBJ1-5; CDR3: CSASGDQPQHF
V: TRBV6-5; J: TRBJ2-7; CDR3: CASRDGTGVSEQYF